This T cell receptor beta chain is from a study of shared clonotypes between healthy human individuals. This CDR3 spans 13 amino acids. J lost 4 bases, V lost 8 bases, and 7 bases had no gene match. The germline V gene encodes CDR1 SGHTA and CDR2 FQGNSA. The table came from immunoSEQ multiplex PCR; TCRdb's copy has only in-frame clones and leaves some out. The profile shows approximately 320,000 clones, 74% of them singletons. Sequencing was performed on memory CD4+ T cells sorted from blood. Subset denoted: CD45RA-negative fraction. The TCR originated in a man aged 30 to 39 in good health. This chain uses TRBV7-2 with TRBJ2-5; 7 bases line up with TRBD2. The DNA for the CDR3 is TGTGCCAGCGCGGGGGTTGAGAGAGAGACCCAGTACTTC. This sequence encodes CASAGVERETQYF.